What follows describes a single T cell receptor (beta chain). The sample originates from a study of cytomegalovirus exposure and HLA in healthy donors. PCR employed 60 Vbeta and 13 Jbeta primers. Method: immunoSEQ multiplex PCR; TCRdb's copy keeps in-frame clones and lacks some. The sample includes under 200,000 clones, around 81% seen only once; the top ten take 4.5% to 6%. Input material: PBMCs. The receptor was derived from a man aged 40-50 years in good health and CMV-seronegative.

In nucleotides, the CDR3 is TGTGCCAGCAGTTACTCGGGAGACAGGGCGAACTATGGCTACACCTTC. This translates into CASSYSGDRANYGYTF. The rearrangement uses TRBV6-5 and TRBJ1-2; 7 bases agree with TRBD1. The germline V gene has CDR1 MNHEY and CDR2 SVGAGI. The CDR3 totals 16 residues. V shed 0 bases, J shed 2 bases, and the junction held 6 bases outside the gene matches.